This T cell receptor beta chain was sequenced during a study of regulatory T cells in long-lasting Graves disease. Both iRepertoire HTBI primers and Arm-PCR of CDR3 regions were used to build the TCR beta libraries. Via MiXCR, TCRdb re-called the multiplex PCR reads, giving one row per CDR3 protein. This table has about 620,000 distinct CDR3 sequences, approximately 15% appearing once. This clonotype was recorded at least ten times. The time point here: newly diagnosed GD, antithyroid drugs for less than 3 months. The TCR library was prepared using RNA isolated from PBMCs. Patients were enrolled at an endocrinology department in Xi'an, China. These data were likewise used in another study, on T cells in Graves' hyperthyroidism and ophthalmopathy. As that report states: Ophthalmopathy could be told apart from stable hyperthyroidism with a 13 V-J model.

The source of this sequence is a woman in her 30s with Graves disease. This material consisted of peripheral blood mononuclear cells (PBMCs), taken at new diagnosis, from a patient treated with antithyroid drugs.

CDR3 coding DNA: TGTGCCAGCAGGCTAGGGACAGGGGCTAACTATGGCTACACCTTC. It translates to CASRLGTGANYGYTF. V is TRBV28 and J is TRBJ1-2; 10 bases line up with TRBD1. The CDR3 covers 15 residues. The V gene's germline CDR1 is MDHEN and CDR2 SYDVKM. Trimming removed 6 bases from V and 0 bases from J; junction bases left unmatched: 4.